The 9 T cell receptor beta chains reported below all come from one sample, sequenced in a study of blood T cell repertoires in COVID-19. The method was immunoSEQ multiplex PCR; TCRdb's version includes in-frame clones alone and lacks a portion of them. Among approximately 75,000 clones, 75% to 85% were seen once, and the ten largest hold approximately 7%. Sequenced material: peripheral blood. These receptors came from a man younger than 40 with COVID-19, enrolled during active disease.

The chain joins TRBV7-9 to TRBJ2-1; 10 bases fit TRBD1. The CDR3 is made up of 16 amino acids. Germline CDR1 and CDR2: SEHNR and FQNEAQ (reference sequence). Trimming removed 4 bases from V and 7 bases from J; junction bases left unmatched: 10. CDR3 sequence (DNA): TGTGCCAGCAGCTCCACCCGGGACAGGGGAATGAATGAGCAGTTCTTC. This translates into CASSSTRDRGMNEQFF.

This chain joins TRBV19 and TRBJ2-1; 8 bases align to TRBD2. The CDR3 totals 16 residues. The V gene's germline CDR1 is LNHDA and CDR2 SQIVND (reference sequence). Trimming took 3 bases from V and 8 from J; bases not matched to a gene: 12. CDR3 coding DNA: TGTGCCAGTAGTATTCCCCGCGGGACTAGTGGAGATGAGCAGTTCTTC. Amino acid sequence: CASSIPRGTSGDEQFF.

The V and J genes are TRBV19 and TRBJ2-2, with 8 bases aligning to TRBD2. The germline CDR1 and CDR2 sequences are LNHDA and SQIVND (reference sequence). The ends lost 5 bases at V and 1 base at J; junction bases unmatched: 3. This CDR3 is 15 amino acids long. Written as DNA, the CDR3 is TGTGCCAGTAGTGGCCTAGCGGGGAACACCGGGGAGCTGTTTTTT. This translates into CASSGLAGNTGELFF. The complete variable domain, with remaining parts taken from reference TRBV19 and TRBJ2-2, reads DGGITQSPKYLFRKEGQNVTLSCEQNLNHDAMYWYRQDPGQGLRLIYYSQIVNDFQKGDIAEGYSVSREKKESFPLTVTSAQKNPTAFYLCASSGLAGNTGELFFGEGSRLTVL.

The V call is TRBV6-5, the J call TRBJ2-6; TRBD1 is a possible D gene (6 bases). Trimming stripped 4 bases from V and 4 bases from J, with 14 bases between. The CDR3 has 16 residues. Per germline, CDR1 MNHEY and CDR2 SVGAGI. The CDR3 DNA reads as TGTGCCAGCAGTTGGGGGCTTCTGAGCGGGGCCAACGTCCTGACTTTC. This codes for CASSWGLLSGANVLTF.

V usage is TRBV5-6 and J usage is TRBJ1-1; the D gene is possibly TRBD1 (6 bases). The V end lost 5 bases, the J end lost 5 bases, and 16 bases lay between the germline ends. The CDR3 is 14 amino acids. Germline-derived CDR1 and CDR2 are SGHDT and YYEEEE. CDR3 nucleotide sequence: TGTGCCAGCAGTATTTTAGCAGGGGTTACTGAAGCTTTCTTT. Its translation is CASSILAGVTEAFF.

The rearrangement links TRBV27 to TRBJ1-1; 8 bases agree with TRBD1. In germline, CDR1 is MNHEY, CDR2 SMNVEV (reference sequence). The CDR3 has 14 residues. Trimming at V came to 7 bases and at J to 0 bases, leaving 4 bases not matched to a gene. CDR3: CASTGQGMNTEAFF. CDR3 DNA: TGTGCCAGCACCGGACAGGGTATGAACACTGAAGCTTTCTTT.

This sequence joins TRBV7-2 and TRBJ2-3; possibly TRBD2 for D (5 bases). This CDR3 contains 15 residues. From germline, CDR1 is SGHTA and CDR2 FQGNSA. Trimming pared 1 base from V and 0 bases from J, leaving 8 bases between. The chain's CDR3 is CASSLDGGSTDTQYF. The CDR3 bases are TGTGCCAGCAGCTTAGATGGCGGGAGCACAGATACGCAGTATTTT.

The chain links TRBV6-1 to TRBJ2-1, with 8 bases identical to TRBD2. This CDR3 is 16 amino acids long. Germline assignment: CDR1 MNHNS and CDR2 SASEGT. The J segment lost 4 bases and the V segment lost 0 bases, leaving 5 bases of the junction unmatched. For the CDR3, the DNA is TGTGCCAGCAGTGAAGCTGCGACTAGCGCATACAATGAGCAGTTCTTC. Residues: CASSEAATSAYNEQFF.

The chain employs TRBV2 and TRBJ2-3; TRBD2 agrees at 12 bases. CDR1 is SNHLY, CDR2 FYNNEI, per germline. Trimming removed 4 bases from V and 5 bases from J; junction bases left unmatched: 7. The CDR3 has 16 residues. CDR3 DNA: TGTGCCAGCAGTGGGAGACTAGCGGGAGTAGGAGATACGCAGTATTTT. Its protein is CASSGRLAGVGDTQYF.